Given below is one TCR beta chain in context. This record belongs to a study of T cell responses to AZD1222 COVID-19 vaccine. Germline lookup yields CDR1 LNHDA and CDR2 SQIVND (reference sequence). CDR3 length: 15 amino acids. Germline trimming cut 5 bases from V and 5 bases from J; bases unmatched to any gene: 10. Sequencing was performed with immunoSEQ multiplex PCR; in TCRdb, only in-frame clones are kept and a portion is missing. The sample lists 150,000 to 200,000 clones, about nine tenths seen once, with around 1.6% in the top ten. This sequence was found in an adult who received the AZD1222 COVID-19 vaccine. This sequence joins TRBV19 and TRBJ1-2; the match to TRBD1 covers 8 bases. Here the sequenced sample was peripheral blood, taken 28 days after the second AZD1222 dose. In DNA, the CDR3 is TGTGCCAGTAGTGGCGTACAGGGGGATCGATATGGCTACACCTTC. It yields the protein CASSGVQGDRYGYTF. The full variable domain, completed using reference TRBV19 and TRBJ1-2, is DGGITQSPKYLFRKEGQNVTLSCEQNLNHDAMYWYRQDPGQGLRLIYYSQIVNDFQKGDIAEGYSVSREKKESFPLTVTSAQKNPTAFYLCASSGVQGDRYGYTFGSGTRLTVV.